This is a list of T cell receptor beta chains from one sample in a study of blood T cell repertoires in COVID-19. Measured with immunoSEQ multiplex PCR; TCRdb has only the in-frame clones, and not every one. Of 150,000 to 200,000 clones in the sample, around 85% were seen once. Input material: peripheral blood. The receptors derive from a person aged 65 to 85 with COVID-19, enrolled during active disease. CDR3s include the opening cysteine and the closing phenylalanine or tryptophan. D genes are given only for firm matches. For some rows the clone size is stated as once, few or many, or as a class when expanded; others skip it.

V	D	J	size	CDR3	DNA
TRBV7-9	TRBD1	TRBJ2-6	once	CASSEPTGARSGANVLTF	TGTGCCAGCAGCGAGCCGACAGGGGCCCGCTCTGGGGCCAACGTCCTGACTTTC
TRBV19	TRBD1	TRBJ1-2	.	CASSDRAQNYGYTF	TGTGCCAGTAGTGACAGGGCCCAAAACTATGGCTACACCTTC
TRBV11-3	.	TRBJ2-7	.	CASSLQGMEEQYF	TGTGCCAGCAGCTTGCAGGGGATGGAGGAGCAGTACTTC
TRBV28	.	TRBJ2-7	.	CASSLWQGAYEQYF	TGTGCCAGCAGTTTATGGCAGGGCGCCTACGAGCAGTACTTC
TRBV6-5	.	TRBJ1-2	few	CASSPRGGRYGYTF	TGTGCCAGCAGCCCGAGGGGGGGGCGTTATGGCTACACCTTC
TRBV18	TRBD1	TRBJ1-2	few	CASSADRVAGYTF	TGTGCCAGCTCAGCCGACAGGGTTGCTGGCTACACCTTC
TRBV6-4	.	TRBJ1-1	.	CASRWTVNTEAFF	TGTGCCAGTAGATGGACAGTGAACACTGAAGCTTTCTTT
TRBV19	TRBD2	TRBJ2-1	.	CASSSEGLAGGNSYNEQFF	TGTGCCAGTAGCTCAGAGGGACTAGCGGGGGGGAACTCCTACAATGAGCAGTTCTTC
TRBV28	TRBD1	TRBJ2-7	.	CASNEGQGRSYEQYF	TGTGCCAGCAACGAGGGACAGGGAAGGTCCTACGAGCAGTACTTC
TRBV11-2	.	TRBJ2-5	.	CASSLVGDAETQYF	TGTGCCAGCAGCTTAGTAGGGGATGCGGAGACCCAGTACTTC
TRBV27	TRBD2	TRBJ2-1	.	CASSSSGGAYNEQFF	TGTGCCAGCAGTTCTAGCGGGGGGGCCTACAATGAGCAGTTCTTC
TRBV6-5	TRBD1	TRBJ2-7	once	CASRTGASYEQYF	TGTGCCAGCAGGACAGGGGCTTCCTACGAGCAGTACTTC
TRBV12-3/TRBV12-4	.	TRBJ1-2	.	CASSLDSTYGYTF	TGTGCCAGCAGTTTAGACTCAACCTATGGCTACACCTTC
TRBV19	TRBD1	TRBJ1-5	.	CASSRDRTYQPQHF	TGTGCCAGTAGTCGGGACAGAACCTATCAGCCCCAGCATTTT
TRBV19	.	TRBJ1-1	.	CASNSAGVRTEAFF	TGTGCCAGTAATAGTGCAGGGGTACGGACTGAAGCTTTCTTT
TRBV30	.	TRBJ1-2	.	CAWSVNRRGPGYTF	TGTGCCTGGAGTGTGAACCGTCGGGGTCCTGGCTACACCTTC
TRBV29-1	.	TRBJ2-2	.	CSVEDWKRDRRNTGELFF	TGCAGCGTTGAAGATTGGAAGCGAGACAGAAGAAACACCGGGGAGCTGTTTTTT
TRBV2	.	TRBJ1-2	.	CASSEVGLTGYTF	TGTGCCAGCAGTGAAGTGGGCCTTACGGGCTACACCTTC
TRBV28	.	TRBJ2-2	.	CASRGTGDTGELFF	TGTGCCAGCAGGGGGACTGGGGACACCGGGGAGCTGTTTTTT
TRBV6-2/TRBV6-3	.	TRBJ1-4	.	CASSPSNEKLFF	TGTGCCAGCAGTCCGTCTAATGAAAAACTGTTTTTT
TRBV5-4	TRBD2	TRBJ2-1	.	CASSSRGGGDEQFF	TGTGCCAGCAGCTCGCGGGGGGGAGGCGATGAGCAGTTCTTC
TRBV28	.	TRBJ2-7	.	CASSSPGRSSYEQYF	TGTGCCAGCAGTTCCCCCGGCCGGAGCTCCTACGAGCAGTACTTC